Listed below are T cell receptor beta chains from one sample, sequenced in a study of CD8+CD57+ T cells in acquired aplastic anemia. MiXCR, applied by TCRdb to the reads, yields one record per CDR3 protein. Of 200,000 to 250,000 distinct CDR3 sequences detected, under 55% appear once; the ten largest clones hold 20%. The sample was sorted CD4+, CD8+, or CD8+CD57+ T cells (not recorded which) from PBMCs. These TCRs come from a human donor with aplastic anemia. Each CDR3 is given with its conserved first and last residue. Clone size appears in some rows only: once, few, many, or a class for an expanded clone.

v_gene	j_gene	abundance	CDR3aa
TRBV7-4	TRBJ2-6	.	CASSQSSGANVLTF
TRBV24-1	TRBJ2-2	.	CATSGLTGELFF
TRBV6-5	TRBJ1-6	.	CASTQGVGYSPLHF
TRBV5-1	TRBJ2-1	many	CASSLGQGSSYNEQFF
TRBV19	TRBJ2-2	.	CASRPDRGLFF
TRBV7-9	TRBJ2-2	few	CASSSPSSAGELFF
TRBV7-3	TRBJ2-5	.	CASSSTGGDTQYF
TRBV19	TRBJ2-7	.	CASSSAYEQYF
TRBV15	TRBJ1-2	many	CATSRDWSSDYGYTF
TRBV7-2	TRBJ2-6	.	CASSFNGAGANVLTF
TRBV28	TRBJ1-6	many	CASSTPRPNSPLHF
TRBV10-3	TRBJ1-6	.	CAISDEGVYNSPLHF
TRBV3-1	TRBJ2-3	.	CASSHDRGRTDTQYF
TRBV18	TRBJ1-6	.	CASSPRTGGYNSPLHF
TRBV19	TRBJ2-7	.	CASSSQGTAYEQYF
TRBV10-3	TRBJ2-3	.	CASSEAGGGTQYF
TRBV19	TRBJ1-5	.	CASSTSRLQGNQPQHF
TRBV5-1	TRBJ1-6	many	CASSYEGSPLHF
TRBV12-3/TRBV12-4	TRBJ2-5	many	CASRTTGGFETQYF
TRBV6-4	TRBJ1-6	many	CASSQTFPNSPLHF
TRBV6-1	TRBJ1-2	many	CASSEPGDPGYGYTF
TRBV7-8	TRBJ2-7	.	CASSLGGYVEQYF
TRBV2	TRBJ1-5	few	CASSFSGTSSNQPQHF
TRBV11-1	TRBJ1-2	many	CASSLEGGQFGYTF
TRBV4-1	TRBJ2-1	many	CASSQGAAYNEQFF
TRBV19	TRBJ1-5	.	CASSSDSFNQPQHF
TRBV2	TRBJ2-5	.	CASSGGQGQETQYF
TRBV11-2	TRBJ2-5	many	CASSLTHWGGGGETQYF
TRBV29-1	TRBJ1-3	.	CSGGLLGGRNTIYF
TRBV5-1	TRBJ1-3	.	CASSPLLGSGNTIYF
TRBV24-1	TRBJ1-2	few	CATSDPGARESTF
TRBV25-1	TRBJ2-5	once	CASRSPDRVEGTQYF
TRBV24-1	TRBJ2-2	many	CAIGKVPTGELFF
TRBV19	TRBJ1-3	.	CASSPDDSYSGNTIYF
TRBV29-1	TRBJ1-2	.	CSVGEDGNYGYTF
TRBV12-3/TRBV12-4	TRBJ1-2	.	CASRRDRFNYGYTF
TRBV2	TRBJ2-7	.	CASSLTVPSDEQYF
TRBV7-2	TRBJ1-6	.	CASSSRRTGSNSPLHF
TRBV7-7	TRBJ2-7	.	CASSPSVSAYEQYF
TRBV12-3/TRBV12-4	TRBJ1-1	.	CASMQSMNTEAFF
TRBV6-6	TRBJ1-2	.	CASSPGRDHGYTF
TRBV2	TRBJ1-5	.	CASSLGGGRSNQPPHF
TRBV7-3	TRBJ2-5	once	CASSQGLAVSLETQYF
TRBV7-9	TRBJ2-7	many	CASSLESPGQYF
TRBV6-5	TRBJ1-5	.	CAISGTGGYQPQHF
TRBV11-3	TRBJ2-7	.	CASSLDGGGPREQYF
TRBV27	TRBJ1-2	many	CASSEGRSYTF
TRBV6-5	TRBJ2-7	few	CASWAGSYEQYF
TRBV20-1	TRBJ2-2	many	CSARNKGPGELFF
TRBV7-3	TRBJ1-1	many	CASSSDSFRGAFF
TRBV2	TRBJ2-7	many	CASSAGRANYEQYF